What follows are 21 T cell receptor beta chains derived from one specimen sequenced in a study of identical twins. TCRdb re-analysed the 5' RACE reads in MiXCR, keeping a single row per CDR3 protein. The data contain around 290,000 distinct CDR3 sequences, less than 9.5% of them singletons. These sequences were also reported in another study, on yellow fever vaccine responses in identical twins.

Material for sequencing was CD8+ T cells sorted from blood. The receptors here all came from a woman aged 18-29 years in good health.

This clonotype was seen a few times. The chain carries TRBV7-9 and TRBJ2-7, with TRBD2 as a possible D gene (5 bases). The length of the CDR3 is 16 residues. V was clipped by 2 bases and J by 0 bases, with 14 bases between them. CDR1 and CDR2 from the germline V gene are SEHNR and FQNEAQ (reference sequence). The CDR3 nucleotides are TGTGCCAGCAGCTTATTCCGATCGGGAAGCTCCTACGAGCAGTACTTC. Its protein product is CASSLFRSGSSYEQYF.

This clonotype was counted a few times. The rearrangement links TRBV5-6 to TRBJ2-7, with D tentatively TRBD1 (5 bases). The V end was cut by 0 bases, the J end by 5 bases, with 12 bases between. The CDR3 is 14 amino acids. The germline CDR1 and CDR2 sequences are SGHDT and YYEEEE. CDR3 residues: CASSLASGWDEQYF. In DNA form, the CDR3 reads TGTGCCAGCAGCTTGGCCTCAGGGTGGGACGAGCAGTACTTC. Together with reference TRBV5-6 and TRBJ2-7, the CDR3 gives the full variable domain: DAGVTQSPTHLIKTRGQQVTLRCSPKSGHDTVSWYQQALGQGPQFIFQYYEEEERQRGNFPDRFSGHQFPNYSSELNVNALLLGDSALYLCASSLASGWDEQYFGPGTRLTVT.

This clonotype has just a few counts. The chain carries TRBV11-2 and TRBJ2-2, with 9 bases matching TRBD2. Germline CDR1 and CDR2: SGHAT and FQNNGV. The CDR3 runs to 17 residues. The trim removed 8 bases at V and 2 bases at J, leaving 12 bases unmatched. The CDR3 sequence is CASVNSWLAGNTGELFF. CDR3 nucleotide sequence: TGTGCCAGCGTAAACTCCTGGCTAGCGGGAAACACCGGGGAGCTGTTTTTT.

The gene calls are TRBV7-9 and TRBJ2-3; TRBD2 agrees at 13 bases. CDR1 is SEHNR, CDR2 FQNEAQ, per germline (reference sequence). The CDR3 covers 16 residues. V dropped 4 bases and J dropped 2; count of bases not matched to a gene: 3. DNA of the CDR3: TGTGCCAGCAGCTCGGGACTAGCGGGGAACACAGATACGCAGTATTTT. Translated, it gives CASSSGLAGNTDTQYF. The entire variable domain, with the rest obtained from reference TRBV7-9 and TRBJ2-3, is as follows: DTGVSQNPRHKITKRGQNVTFRCDPISEHNRLYWYRQTLGQGPEFLTYFQNEAQLEKSRLLSDRFSAERPKGSFSTLEIQRTEQGDSAMYLCASSSGLAGNTDTQYFGPGTRLTVL.

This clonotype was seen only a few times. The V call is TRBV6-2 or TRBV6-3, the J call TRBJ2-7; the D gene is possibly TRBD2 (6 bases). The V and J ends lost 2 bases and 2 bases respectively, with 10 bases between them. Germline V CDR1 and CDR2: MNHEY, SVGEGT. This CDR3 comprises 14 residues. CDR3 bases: TGTGCCAGCAGTTACCCTAGCGAGACCTACGAGCAGTACTTC. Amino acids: CASSYPSETYEQYF.

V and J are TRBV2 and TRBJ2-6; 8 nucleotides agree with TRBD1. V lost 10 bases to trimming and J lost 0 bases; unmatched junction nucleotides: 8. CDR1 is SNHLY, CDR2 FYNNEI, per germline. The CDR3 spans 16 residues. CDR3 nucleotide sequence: TGTGCCAAACTAACAGGGGGATACTCTGGGGCCAACGTCCTGACTTTC. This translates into CAKLTGGYSGANVLTF.

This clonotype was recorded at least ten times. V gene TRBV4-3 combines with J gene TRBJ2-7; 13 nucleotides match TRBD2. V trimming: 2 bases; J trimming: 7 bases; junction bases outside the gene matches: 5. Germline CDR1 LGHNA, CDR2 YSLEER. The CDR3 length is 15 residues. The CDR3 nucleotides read TGCGCCAGCAGCCAAAGACTAGCGGGAGGAGGGGAGCAGTACTTC. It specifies CASSQRLAGGGEQYF.

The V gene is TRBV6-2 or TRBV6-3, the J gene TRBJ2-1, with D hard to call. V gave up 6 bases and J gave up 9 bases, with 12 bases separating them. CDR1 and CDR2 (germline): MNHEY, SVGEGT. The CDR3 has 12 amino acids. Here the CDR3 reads CASSQLPTEQFF. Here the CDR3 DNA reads TGTGCCAGCAGCCAACTACCAACTGAGCAGTTCTTC.

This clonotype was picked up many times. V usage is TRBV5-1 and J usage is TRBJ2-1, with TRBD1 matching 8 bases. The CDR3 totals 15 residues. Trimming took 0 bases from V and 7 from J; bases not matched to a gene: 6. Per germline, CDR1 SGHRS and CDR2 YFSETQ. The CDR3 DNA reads TGCGCCAGCAGCTTGGCGATTCAGGGGGCAAATGAGCAGTTCTTC. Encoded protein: CASSLAIQGANEQFF.

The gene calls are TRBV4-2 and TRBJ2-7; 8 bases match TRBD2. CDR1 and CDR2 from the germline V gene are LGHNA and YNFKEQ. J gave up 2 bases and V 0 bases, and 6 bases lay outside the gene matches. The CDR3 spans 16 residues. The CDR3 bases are TGTGCCAGCAGCCAAGAAAGAGCGGGAGACACCTACGAGCAGTACTTC. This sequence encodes CASSQERAGDTYEQYF.

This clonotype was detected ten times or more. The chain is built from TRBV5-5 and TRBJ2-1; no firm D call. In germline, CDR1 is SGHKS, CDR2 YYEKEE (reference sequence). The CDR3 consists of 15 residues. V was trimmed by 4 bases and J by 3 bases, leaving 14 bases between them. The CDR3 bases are TGTGCCAGCAGCCACGACGGTTCTAACTACAATGAGCAGTTCTTC. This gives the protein CASSHDGSNYNEQFF.

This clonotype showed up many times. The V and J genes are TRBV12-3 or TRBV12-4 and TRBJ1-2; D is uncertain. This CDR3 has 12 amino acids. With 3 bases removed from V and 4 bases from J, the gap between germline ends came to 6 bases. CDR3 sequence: CASSFGGYGYTF. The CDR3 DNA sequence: TGTGCCAGCAGTTTTGGCGGCTATGGCTACACCTTC.

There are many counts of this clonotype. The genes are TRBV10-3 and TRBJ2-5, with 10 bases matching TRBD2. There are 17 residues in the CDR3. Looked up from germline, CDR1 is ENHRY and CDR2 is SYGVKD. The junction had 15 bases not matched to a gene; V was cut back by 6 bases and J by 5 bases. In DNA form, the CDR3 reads TGTGCCATCAGCGAGGGGGCTAGCGGGAGTTATGAGGAGACCCAGTACTTC. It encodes CAISEGASGSYEETQYF.

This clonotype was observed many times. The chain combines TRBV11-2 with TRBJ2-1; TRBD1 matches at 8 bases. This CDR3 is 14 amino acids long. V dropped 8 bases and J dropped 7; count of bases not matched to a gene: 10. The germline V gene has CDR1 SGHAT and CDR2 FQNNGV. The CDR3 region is CASLTGTGVNEQFF. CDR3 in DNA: TGTGCCAGCCTCACCGGGACAGGCGTTAATGAGCAGTTCTTC. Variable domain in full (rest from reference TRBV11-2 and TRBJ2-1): EAGVAQSPRYKIIEKRQSVAFWCNPISGHATLYWYQQILGQGPKLLIQFQNNGVVDDSQLPKDRFSAERLKGVDSTLKIQPAKLEDSAVYLCASLTGTGVNEQFFGPGTRLTVL.

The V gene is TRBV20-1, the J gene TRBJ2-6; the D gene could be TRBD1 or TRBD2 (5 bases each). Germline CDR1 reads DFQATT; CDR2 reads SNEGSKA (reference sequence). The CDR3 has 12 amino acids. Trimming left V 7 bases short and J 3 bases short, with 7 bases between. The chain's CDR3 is CSGGYGANVLTF. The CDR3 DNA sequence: TGCAGTGGGGGGTATGGGGCCAACGTCCTGACTTTC.

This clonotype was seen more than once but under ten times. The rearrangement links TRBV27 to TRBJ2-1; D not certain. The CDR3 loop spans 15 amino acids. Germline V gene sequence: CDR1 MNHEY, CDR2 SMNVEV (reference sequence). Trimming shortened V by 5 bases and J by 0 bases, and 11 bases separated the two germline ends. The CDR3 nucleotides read TGTGCCAGCAGTCCCGTTATCAGCTCCTACAATGAGCAGTTCTTC. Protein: CASSPVISSYNEQFF.

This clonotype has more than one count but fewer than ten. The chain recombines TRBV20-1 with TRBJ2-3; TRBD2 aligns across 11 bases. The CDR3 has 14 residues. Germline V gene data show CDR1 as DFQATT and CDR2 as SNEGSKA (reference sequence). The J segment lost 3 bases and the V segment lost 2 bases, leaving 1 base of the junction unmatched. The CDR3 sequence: CSARLAGGTDTQYF. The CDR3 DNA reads TGCAGTGCTAGACTAGCGGGAGGAACAGATACGCAGTATTTT.

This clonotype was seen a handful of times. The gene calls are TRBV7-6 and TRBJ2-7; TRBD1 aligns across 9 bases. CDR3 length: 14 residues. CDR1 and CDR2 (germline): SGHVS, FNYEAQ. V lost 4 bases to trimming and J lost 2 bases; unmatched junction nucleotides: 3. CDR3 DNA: TGTGCCAGCAGCTCGTGGGACAGGGCCTACGAGCAGTACTTC. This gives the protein CASSSWDRAYEQYF.

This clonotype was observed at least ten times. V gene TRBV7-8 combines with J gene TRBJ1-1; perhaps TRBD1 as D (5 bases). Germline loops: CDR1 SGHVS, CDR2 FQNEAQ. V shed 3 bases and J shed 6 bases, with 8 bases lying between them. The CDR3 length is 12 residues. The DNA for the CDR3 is TGTGCCAGCAGCTTCTGGGGGGCTGAAGCTTTCTTT. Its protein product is CASSFWGAEAFF.

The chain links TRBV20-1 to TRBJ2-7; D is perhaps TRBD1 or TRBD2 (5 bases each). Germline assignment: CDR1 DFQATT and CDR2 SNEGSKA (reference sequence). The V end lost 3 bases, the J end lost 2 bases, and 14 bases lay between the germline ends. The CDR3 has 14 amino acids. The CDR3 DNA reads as TGCAGTGCTAGGACGGTACTAGGGGCCTACGAGCAGTACTTC. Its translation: CSARTVLGAYEQYF.

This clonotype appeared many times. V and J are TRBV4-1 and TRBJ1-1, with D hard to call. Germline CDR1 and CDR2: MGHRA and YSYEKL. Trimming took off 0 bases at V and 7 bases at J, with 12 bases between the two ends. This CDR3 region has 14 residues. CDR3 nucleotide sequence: TGCGCCAGCAGCCAAGACCAATTGAATGGTGAAGCTTTCTTT. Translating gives CASSQDQLNGEAFF.